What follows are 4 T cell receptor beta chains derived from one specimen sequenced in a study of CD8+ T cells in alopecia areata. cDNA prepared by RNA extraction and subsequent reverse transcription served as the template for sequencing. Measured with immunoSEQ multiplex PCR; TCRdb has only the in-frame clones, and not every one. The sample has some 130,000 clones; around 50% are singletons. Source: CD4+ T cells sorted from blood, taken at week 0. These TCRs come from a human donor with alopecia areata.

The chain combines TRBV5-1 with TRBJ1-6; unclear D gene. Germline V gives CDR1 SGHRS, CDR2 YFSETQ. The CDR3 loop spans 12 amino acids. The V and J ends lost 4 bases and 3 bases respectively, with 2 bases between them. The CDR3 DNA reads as TGCGCCAGCAGCGACTATAATTCACCCCTCCACTTT. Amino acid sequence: CASSDYNSPLHF.

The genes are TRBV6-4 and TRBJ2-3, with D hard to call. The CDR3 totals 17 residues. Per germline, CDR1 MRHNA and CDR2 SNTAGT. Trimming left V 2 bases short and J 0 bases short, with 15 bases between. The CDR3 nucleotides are TGTGCCAGCAGTGACACCCCCTCTGGGTCGAGCACAGATACGCAGTATTTT. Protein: CASSDTPSGSSTDTQYF.

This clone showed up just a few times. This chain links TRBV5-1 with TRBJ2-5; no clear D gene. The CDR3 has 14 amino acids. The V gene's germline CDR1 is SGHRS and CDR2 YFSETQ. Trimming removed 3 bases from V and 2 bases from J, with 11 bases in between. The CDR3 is CASSSDTNQETQYF. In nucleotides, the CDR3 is TGCGCCAGCAGCTCAGACACTAATCAAGAGACCCAGTACTTC.

As DNA, the CDR3 is TGTGCCAGCAGCCCCAATTCACGTGCCGGAAACTACGAGCAGTACTTC. Protein: CASSPNSRAGNYEQYF. The chain uses TRBV4-2 and TRBJ2-7; D ambiguous. V gave up 4 bases and J gave up 3 bases, with 19 bases separating them. Germline CDR1 and CDR2: LGHNA and YNFKEQ. This CDR3 comprises 16 residues.